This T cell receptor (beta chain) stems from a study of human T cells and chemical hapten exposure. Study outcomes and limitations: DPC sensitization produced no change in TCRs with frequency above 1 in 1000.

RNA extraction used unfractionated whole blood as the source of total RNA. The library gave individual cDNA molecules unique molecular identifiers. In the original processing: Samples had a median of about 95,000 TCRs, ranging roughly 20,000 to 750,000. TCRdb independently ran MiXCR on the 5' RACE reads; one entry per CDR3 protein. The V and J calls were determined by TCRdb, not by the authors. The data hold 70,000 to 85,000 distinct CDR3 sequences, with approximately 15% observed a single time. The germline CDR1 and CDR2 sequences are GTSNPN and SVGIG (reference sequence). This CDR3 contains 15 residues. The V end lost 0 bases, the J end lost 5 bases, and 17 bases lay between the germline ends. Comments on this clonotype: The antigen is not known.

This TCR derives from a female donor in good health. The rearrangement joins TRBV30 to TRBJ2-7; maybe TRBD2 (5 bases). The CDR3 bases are TGTGCCTGGAGTGTAAATCGGGGTGTGGCGGACGAGCAGTACTTC. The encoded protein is CAWSVNRGVADEQYF.